This entry features one TCR beta chain sequence. What it binds is not known. These data belong to a study of shared clonotypes between healthy human individuals. General observations from the study: A handful of donors showed sharing of about 4.6% of naive CD4 clonotypes.

Generated by immunoSEQ multiplex PCR, the TCRdb table keeps only in-frame clones and is missing some. The table records roughly 770,000 clones, approximately 97% of them present only once. Terminally differentiated effector memory CD45RA+ cells were left out of the naive CD8 fraction, which was CD45RO-negative and positively selected for CCR7. This TCR derives from a man aged 25 to 45 in good health. The sequenced sample was naive CD8+ T cells sorted from blood.

The CDR3 DNA sequence: TGTGCCAGCAGTGAAGGCCCCAGAGTTTTCTCCTACGAGCAGTACTTC. Amino acid sequence: CASSEGPRVFSYEQYF. The gene calls are TRBV6-1 and TRBJ2-7, with no clear D. V lost 1 base to trimming and J lost 0 bases, with 13 bases between them. CDR3 length: 16 residues. From germline, CDR1 is MNHNS and CDR2 SASEGT.